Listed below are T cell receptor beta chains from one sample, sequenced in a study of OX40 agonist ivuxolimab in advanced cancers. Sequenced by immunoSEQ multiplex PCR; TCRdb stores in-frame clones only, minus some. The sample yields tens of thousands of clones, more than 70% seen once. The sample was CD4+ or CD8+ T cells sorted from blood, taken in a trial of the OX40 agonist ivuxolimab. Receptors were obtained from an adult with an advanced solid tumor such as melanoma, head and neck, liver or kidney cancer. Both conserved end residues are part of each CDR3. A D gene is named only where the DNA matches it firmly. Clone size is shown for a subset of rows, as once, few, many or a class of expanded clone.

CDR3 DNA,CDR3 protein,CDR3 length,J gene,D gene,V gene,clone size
TGTGCCAGCAGTTTCCGGGGGCGAGGAGACACTGAAGCTTTCTTT,CASSFRGRGDTEAFF,15,TRBJ1-1,NA,TRBV28,NA
TGTGCCAGCAGCCCACGACAGGGAATCACCGGGGAGCTGTTTTTT,CASSPRQGITGELFF,15,TRBJ2-2,TRBD1,TRBV7-2,NA
TGTGCCAGCAGCCCACAGGGGGGGACCCTTTACAATGAGCAGTTCTTC,CASSPQGGTLYNEQFF,16,TRBJ2-1,NA,TRBV7-7,NA
TGTGCCAGCTCACCAAGGTTCGCGAACACCGGGGAGCTGTTTTTT,CASSPRFANTGELFF,15,TRBJ2-2,NA,TRBV18,NA
TGTGCCAGCAGTTTAGCGGACCTCTCTACCTATGGCTACACCTTC,CASSLADLSTYGYTF,15,TRBJ1-2,NA,TRBV28,NA
TGTGCCAGCAGCCAAGAGGCTCCCCGGGACTTTTATCAGCCCCAGCATTTT,CASSQEAPRDFYQPQHF,17,TRBJ1-5,NA,TRBV4-2,NA
TGTGCCAGCAGCCAAGAAGGTCGGCGGGAAGGATACAATGAGCAGTTCTTC,CASSQEGRREGYNEQFF,17,TRBJ2-1,NA,TRBV4-2,NA
TGTGCCAGCAGCCTCATGGGAAACACCATATATTTT,CASSLMGNTIYF,12,TRBJ1-3,NA,TRBV5-6,NA
TGCGCCAGCAGCCAAGTAAGCGGGAGTAAGTACAATGAGCAGTTCTTC,CASSQVSGSKYNEQFF,16,TRBJ2-1,TRBD2,TRBV4-3,NA
TGCAGCGTTGAAGCTAGCGGGAACACAGATACGCAGTATTTT,CSVEASGNTDTQYF,14,TRBJ2-3,TRBD2,TRBV29-1,NA
TGTGCCAGCAGCTTATTTGCCGGGACAGGGGACGACACCGGGGAGCTGTTTTTT,CASSLFAGTGDDTGELFF,18,TRBJ2-2,TRBD1,TRBV11-2,NA
TGTGCCAGCAGTTATCAGGGACAGGGAGGAGAATACTTC,CASSYQGQGGEYF,13,TRBJ2-7,TRBD1,TRBV6-6,NA
TGTGCCAGCTCAACTGGTATAGCGGGAAGTAACACCGGGGAGCTGTTTTTT,CASSTGIAGSNTGELFF,17,TRBJ2-2,TRBD2,TRBV18,few
TGCGCCAGCAGCTTTTCTTTCGAGGGACAGGGCGATGAAAAACTGTTTTTT,CASSFSFEGQGDEKLFF,17,TRBJ1-4,TRBD1,TRBV5-1,NA
TGCGCCAGCAGCCAGACGACAGGGCTTCTCTACGAGCAGTACTTC,CASSQTTGLLYEQYF,15,TRBJ2-7,TRBD1,TRBV5-1,NA
TGTGCCAGCAGTTCACGAGTAGGGGGACCGAATAGCAATCAGCCCCAGCATTTT,CASSSRVGGPNSNQPQHF,18,TRBJ1-5,NA,TRBV5-6,NA
TGTGCCAGCAGTGTTGGCGCGGGGGTCTACAATGAGCAGTTCTTC,CASSVGAGVYNEQFF,15,TRBJ2-1,TRBD2,TRBV6-1,NA
TGTGCCATCAGGGTTCTTAGGAACACTGAAGCTTTCTTT,CAIRVLRNTEAFF,13,TRBJ1-1,NA,TRBV10-3,few
TGTGCCAGCCATCCGCCAAGTTCGGGCTACACCTTC,CASHPPSSGYTF,12,TRBJ1-2,NA,TRBV6-1,NA
TGTGCCAGCAGCTCCTTGCAGGGGGCAAGCTCCTACAATGAGCAGTTCTTC,CASSSLQGASSYNEQFF,17,TRBJ2-1,TRBD1,TRBV5-6,NA
TGTGCCAGCCGCATTCAGGGTTCGAGTGAAAAACTGTTTTTT,CASRIQGSSEKLFF,14,TRBJ1-4,NA,TRBV27,NA
TGTGCCAGCAGTGCGGATTTCTACAATGAGCAGTTCTTC,CASSADFYNEQFF,13,TRBJ2-1,NA,TRBV2,NA
TGCAGCGTTGTCCGAGCGGGAGACTCCTACAATGAGCAGTTCTTC,CSVVRAGDSYNEQFF,15,TRBJ2-1,TRBD2,TRBV29-1,once